This T cell receptor beta chain was captured in a study of blood T cell repertoires in COVID-19. Study context: Both acute and convalescent COVID-19 samples were obtained from the United States, Italy and Spain. PBMCs, B-cell-depleted T cells, or T cells provided the cDNA or gDNA that made up the material.

In the original analysis: For nucleated cells, counts were estimated from reference gene primer amplification. Only in-frame clones appear in the TCRdb table, and some are missing; sequencing was by immunoSEQ multiplex PCR. That table furnishes V, J and clone size, whereas the DNA furnished D and trimming. The sample has 200,000 or so clones, roughly 86% seen once; the top ten hold around 2.9%. Germline V gene sequence: CDR1 MNHEY, CDR2 SMNVEV (reference sequence). J was trimmed by 7 bases and V by 5 bases; bases with no gene match: 8. The CDR3 consists of 14 residues. Sequencing was done on a sample of peripheral blood. The sequence came from an older woman with acute or convalescent COVID-19. The chain is built from TRBV27 and TRBJ1-5, with 7 bases fitting TRBD1. The CDR3 here is CASSNIQGMQPQHF. The CDR3 region has the DNA TGTGCCAGCAGTAACATACAGGGGATGCAGCCCCAGCATTTT.